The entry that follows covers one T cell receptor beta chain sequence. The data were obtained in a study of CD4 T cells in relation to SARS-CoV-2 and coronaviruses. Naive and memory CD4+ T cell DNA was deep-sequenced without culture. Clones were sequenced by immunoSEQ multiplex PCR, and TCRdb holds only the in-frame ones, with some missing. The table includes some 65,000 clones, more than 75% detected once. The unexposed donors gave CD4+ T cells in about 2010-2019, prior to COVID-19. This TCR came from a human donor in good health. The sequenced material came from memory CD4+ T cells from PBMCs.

CDR3 residues: CASSISENYGYTF. As DNA, the CDR3 is TGTGCCAGTAGTATTTCAGAAAACTATGGCTACACCTTC. This chain uses TRBV19 with TRBJ1-2; D gene uncertain. From germline, CDR1 is LNHDA and CDR2 SQIVND (reference sequence). The CDR3 contains 13 residues. V gave up 3 bases and J gave up 2 bases, with 7 bases separating them.